This T cell receptor beta chain was documented in a study of cytomegalovirus exposure and HLA in healthy donors. Findings and caveats of the study: It has been reported that TCR beta sequences accurately predicted the HLA-A and HLA-B alleles of most subjects.

V was clipped by 6 bases and J by 2 bases; unmatched bases: 3. CDR3 length equals 14 residues. Germline V gene sequence: CDR1 LNHDA, CDR2 SQIVND (reference sequence). As concerns this clone: Its target is not known.

PCR was performed using 60 Vbeta and 13 Jbeta primers. Generated by immunoSEQ multiplex PCR, the TCRdb table keeps only in-frame clones and is missing some. This table has about 200,000 clones, roughly 80% appearing once. The specimen was PBMCs. The receptor was isolated from a man between 50 and 59 years old in good health and CMV-seronegative. The chain employs TRBV19 and TRBJ2-2; the match to TRBD2 covers 7 bases. The CDR3 here is CASSGGYNTGELFF. In DNA, the CDR3 is TGTGCCAGTAGCGGGGGGTACAACACCGGGGAGCTGTTTTTT.